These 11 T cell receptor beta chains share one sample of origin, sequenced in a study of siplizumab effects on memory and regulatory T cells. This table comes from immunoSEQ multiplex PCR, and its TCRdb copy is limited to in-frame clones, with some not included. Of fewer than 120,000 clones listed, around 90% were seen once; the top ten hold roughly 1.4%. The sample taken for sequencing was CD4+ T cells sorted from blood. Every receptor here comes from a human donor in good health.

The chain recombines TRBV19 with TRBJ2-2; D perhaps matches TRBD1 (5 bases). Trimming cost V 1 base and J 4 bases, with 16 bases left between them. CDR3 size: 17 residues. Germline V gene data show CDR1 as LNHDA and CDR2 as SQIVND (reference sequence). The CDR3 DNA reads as TGTGCCAGTAGTATAGGATTCAAGGGGCGCGGCACCGGGGAGCTGTTTTTT. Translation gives CASSIGFKGRGTGELFF.

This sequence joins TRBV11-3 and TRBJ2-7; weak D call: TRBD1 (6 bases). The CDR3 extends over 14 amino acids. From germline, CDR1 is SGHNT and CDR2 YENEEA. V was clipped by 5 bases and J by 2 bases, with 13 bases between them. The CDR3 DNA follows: TGTGCCAGCAGCCGGCAGGGGCCCCCCTACGAGCAGTACTTC. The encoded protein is CASSRQGPPYEQYF.

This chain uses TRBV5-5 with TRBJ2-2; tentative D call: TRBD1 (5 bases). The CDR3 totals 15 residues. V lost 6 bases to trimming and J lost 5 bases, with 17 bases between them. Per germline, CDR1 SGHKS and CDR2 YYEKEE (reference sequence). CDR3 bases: TGTGCCAGCACCAGGGATGCCGTTTATACCGGGGAGCTGTTTTTT. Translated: CASTRDAVYTGELFF.

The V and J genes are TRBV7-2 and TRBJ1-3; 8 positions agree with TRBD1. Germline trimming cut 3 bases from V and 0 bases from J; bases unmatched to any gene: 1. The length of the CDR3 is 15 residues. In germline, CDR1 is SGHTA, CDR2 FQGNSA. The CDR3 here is CASSFDRGSGNTIYF. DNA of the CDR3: TGTGCCAGCAGCTTCGACAGGGGCTCTGGAAACACCATATATTTT.

CDR3 nucleotide sequence: TGTGCCAGCAGCTTAGCGGGGGGGGCTCAAAAAGCTTTCTTT. Translated: CASSLAGGAQKAFF. V and J are TRBV7-6 and TRBJ1-1; D is perhaps TRBD1 (6 bases). Trimming pared 0 bases from V and 9 bases from J, leaving 14 bases between. Looked up from germline, CDR1 is SGHVS and CDR2 is FNYEAQ. The CDR3 is 14 residues long. Supplemented by reference TRBV7-6 and TRBJ1-1, the full variable domain reads GAGVSQSPRYKVTKRGQDVALRCDPISGHVSLYWYRQALGQGPEFLTYFNYEAQQDKSGLPNDRFSAERPEGSISTLTIQRTEQRDSAMYRCASSLAGGAQKAFFGQGTRLTVV.

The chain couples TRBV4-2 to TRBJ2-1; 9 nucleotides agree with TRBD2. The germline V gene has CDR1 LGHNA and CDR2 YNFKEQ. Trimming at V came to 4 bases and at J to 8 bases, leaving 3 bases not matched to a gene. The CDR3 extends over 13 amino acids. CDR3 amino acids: CASSPGTSYEQFF. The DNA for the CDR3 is TGTGCCAGCAGCCCCGGGACTAGCTATGAGCAGTTCTTC.

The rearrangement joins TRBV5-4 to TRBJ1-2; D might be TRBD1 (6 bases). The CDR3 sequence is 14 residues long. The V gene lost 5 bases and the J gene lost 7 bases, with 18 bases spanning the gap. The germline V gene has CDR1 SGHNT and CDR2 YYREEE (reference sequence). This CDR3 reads CASSPRLGALGYTF. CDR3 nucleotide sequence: TGTGCCAGCAGTCCCCGGCTGGGGGCTCTTGGCTACACCTTC.

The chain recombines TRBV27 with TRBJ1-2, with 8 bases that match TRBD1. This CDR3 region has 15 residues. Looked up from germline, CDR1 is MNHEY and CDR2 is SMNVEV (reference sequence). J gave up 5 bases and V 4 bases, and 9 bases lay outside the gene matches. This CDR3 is CASSSGQALMYGYTF. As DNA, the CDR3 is TGTGCCAGCAGTTCGGGACAGGCCCTAATGTATGGCTACACCTTC.

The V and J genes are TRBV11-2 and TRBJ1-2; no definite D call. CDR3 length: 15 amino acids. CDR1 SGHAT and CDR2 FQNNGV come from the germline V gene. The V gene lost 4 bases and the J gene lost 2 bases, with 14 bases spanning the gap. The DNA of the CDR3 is TGTGCCAGCAGCTCAGTCGCTTTGTGGAACTATGGCTACACCTTC. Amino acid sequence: CASSSVALWNYGYTF.

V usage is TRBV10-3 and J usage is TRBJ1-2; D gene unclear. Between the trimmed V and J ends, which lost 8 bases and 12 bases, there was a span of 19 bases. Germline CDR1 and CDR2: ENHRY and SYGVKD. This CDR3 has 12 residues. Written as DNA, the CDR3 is TGTGCCATCGGAGAAGGACGGCGGAGACACACCTTC. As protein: CAIGEGRRRHTF.

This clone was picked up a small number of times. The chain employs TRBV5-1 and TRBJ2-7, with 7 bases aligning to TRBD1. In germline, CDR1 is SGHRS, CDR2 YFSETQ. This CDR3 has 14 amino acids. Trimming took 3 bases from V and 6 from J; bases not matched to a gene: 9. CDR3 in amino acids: CASSSRTTGTEQYF. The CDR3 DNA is TGCGCCAGCAGCTCTAGAACGACAGGGACCGAGCAGTACTTC.